The 5 T cell receptor beta chains in this list originate from one sample, sequenced in a study of cytotoxic CD8 clonotypes in ibrutinib-treated CLL (dated by TCRdb to the early 2020s). Libraries were made using the immunoSEQ multiplex PCR assay. TCRdb's version of the immuneACCESS table is confined to in-frame rearrangements and falls short of the full clone set. An unresolved V gene accounts for under half of the shortfall where checked; the remainder is of unknown origin. For this sample the table gives approximately 210,000 clones, of which around 72% were detected only once. The ten largest clones take up roughly an eighth of the sample. What the time point label conveys for this sample: approximately 25 months on ibrutinib. Sequencing used PBMCs, obtained after 24 months of ibrutinib treatment. These receptors originate from a human donor with chronic lymphocytic leukemia.

This clone was seen a few times. CDR3 in amino acids: CASSSGTSGSLRNIQYF. CDR3 bases: TGTGCCAGCAGCTCCGGGACTAGCGGGAGTCTGAGAAACATTCAGTACTTC. V gene TRBV7-9 combines with J gene TRBJ2-4; 14 bases match TRBD2. Trimming at V came to 4 bases and at J to 6 bases, leaving 8 bases not matched to a gene. Germline V gene lookup returns CDR1 SEHNR and CDR2 FQNEAQ (reference sequence). The CDR3 is 17 amino acids.

In the case of this clone: Other DNA sequences in this specimen translate into the identical CDR3. The chain links TRBV5-1 to TRBJ1-2; D is unresolved. V was pared by 0 bases and J by 2 bases, with 8 bases between. In germline, CDR1 is SGHRS, CDR2 YFSETQ. CDR3 length: 14 residues. The CDR3 reads CASSLGGPNYGYTF. For the CDR3, the DNA is TGCGCCAGCAGCTTGGGAGGTCCCAACTATGGCTACACCTTC.

The chain joins TRBV30 to TRBJ1-5; D perhaps matches TRBD1 (5 bases). Trimming took 4 bases from V and 2 from J, leaving 15 bases between them. Per germline, CDR1 GTSNPN and CDR2 SVGIG (reference sequence). The CDR3 covers 15 residues. The CDR3 coding sequence is TGTGCCTGGACCGGGGGTTTTGGAGGCAATCAGCCCCAGCATTTT. Translating gives CAWTGGFGGNQPQHF.

The V gene is TRBV7-2, the J gene TRBJ1-3, with a weak D call TRBD1 (6 bases). Germline V gene lookup returns CDR1 SGHTA and CDR2 FQGNSA. The V gene lost 5 bases and the J gene lost 0 bases, with 8 bases spanning the gap. CDR3 length: 14 residues. The CDR3 loop reads CASSRDNSGNTIYF. CDR3 sequence (DNA): TGTGCCAGCAGCAGGGACAACTCTGGAAACACCATATATTTT.

This clone was seen a handful of times. CDR3 region: CASSSNGWAGELFF. CDR3 in DNA: TGTGCCAGCAGCTCAAACGGGTGGGCCGGGGAGCTGTTTTTT. This sequence joins TRBV7-9 and TRBJ2-2; D unclear. This CDR3 has 14 residues. The germline V gene has CDR1 SEHNR and CDR2 FQNEAQ (reference sequence). V gave up 4 bases and J gave up 6 bases, with 12 bases separating them.